Following are 30 T cell receptor beta chains from one sample sequenced in a study of blood T cell repertoires in COVID-19 (dated by TCRdb to 2018 to 2021). The library relied on the immunoSEQ multiplex PCR assay. What TCRdb holds here is the immuneACCESS table cut down to in-frame rearrangements. Part of the clones is not present; checked against another copy, under half of the missing clones reflect an unresolved V gene, and the others are unexplained. The sample includes roughly 360,000 clones, with more than 75% observed a single time. Around 1.1% of the sample is held by the ten biggest clonotypes. Sequences were obtained from peripheral blood. All receptors come from a human donor with acute or convalescent COVID-19. The donor label of this sample is uncertain.

This sequence joins TRBV7-9 and TRBJ2-7, with D possibly matching TRBD1 (5 bases). Per the germline V gene, CDR1 is SEHNR and CDR2 is FQNEAQ (reference sequence). The ends were cut back, 3 bases at V and 2 bases at J, with 8 bases in the middle. The CDR3 is 13 residues long. CDR3 amino acids: CASSFDRAYEQYF. In DNA, the CDR3 is TGTGCCAGCAGCTTTGACAGAGCCTACGAGCAGTACTTC.

The rearrangement links TRBV7-6 to TRBJ2-1; tentatively, D is TRBD1 (6 bases). Trimming removed 10 bases at V and 6 bases at J, with 10 bases between. The CDR3 totals 11 residues. Germline assignment: CDR1 SGHVS and CDR2 FNYEAQ. The DNA of the CDR3 is TGTGCCATCCAGGACAGCAATGAGCAGTTCTTC. Translating it yields CAIQDSNEQFF.

This clone was picked up one time. The chain employs TRBV18 and TRBJ2-1, with a tentative D call TRBD1 (6 bases). This CDR3 has 18 amino acids. Germline CDR1 and CDR2: KGHSH and LQKENI. V dropped 3 bases and J dropped 0 bases, with 18 bases sitting between them. CDR3 sequence reads: CASSPYPAGASSYNEQFF. In DNA, the CDR3 is TGTGCCAGCTCACCGTACCCCGCAGGGGCTAGCTCCTACAATGAGCAGTTCTTC.

The rearrangement links TRBV18 to TRBJ2-3, with D possibly being TRBD2 (6 bases). This CDR3 region has 13 residues. V was shortened by 4 bases and J by 2 bases, with 7 bases between the two germline ends. Per germline, CDR1 KGHSH and CDR2 LQKENI. Written as DNA, the CDR3 is TGTGCCAGCTCACGGGGACTCACAGATACGCAGTATTTT. This encodes CASSRGLTDTQYF.

This chain joins TRBV3-1 (or the pseudogene TRBV3-2) and TRBJ1-2; 9 nucleotides agree with TRBD1. Looked up from germline, CDR1 is LGHDT and CDR2 is YNNKEL (reference sequence). The trim removed 4 bases at V and 9 bases at J, leaving 9 bases unmatched. The CDR3 extends over 14 amino acids. CDR3 protein: CASSPGQGRVSYTF. CDR3 coding DNA: TGTGCCAGCAGCCCGGGACAGGGTCGGGTTAGCTACACCTTC.

The gene calls are TRBV27 and TRBJ2-3; D is perhaps TRBD1 (6 bases). The CDR3 covers 16 residues. V lost 5 bases and J 2 bases, leaving 17 bases between the germline ends. The V gene's germline CDR1 is MNHEY and CDR2 SMNVEV (reference sequence). As DNA, the CDR3 is TGTGCCAGCAGTACTATCAGGGGATGGCTCACAGATACGCAGTATTTT. This gives the protein CASSTIRGWLTDTQYF.

The rearrangement links TRBV28 to TRBJ2-7; the D gene is possibly TRBD1 (5 bases). Germline V lookup: CDR1 MDHEN, CDR2 SYDVKM. V gave up 4 bases and J gave up 5 bases, with 18 bases separating them. CDR3 length: 15 amino acids. CDR3 region: CASSSWTLSDHEQYF. The CDR3 coding sequence is TGTGCCAGCAGTTCTTGGACACTCAGCGACCACGAGCAGTACTTC.

This sequence joins TRBV7-9 and TRBJ2-2, with 7 bases that match TRBD2. V was pared by 2 bases and J by 6 bases, with 3 bases of the junction left unmatched. Germline CDR1 SEHNR, CDR2 FQNEAQ (reference sequence). The CDR3 has 14 residues. The CDR3 DNA sequence: TGTGCCAGCAGCTTATGGGAGGGAGCCGGGGAGCTGTTTTTT. Encoded protein: CASSLWEGAGELFF.

The chain combines TRBV7-6 with TRBJ2-1, with 7 bases matching TRBD1. The CDR3 is 12 residues long. CDR1 and CDR2 (germline): SGHVS, FNYEAQ. Trimming at V came to 2 bases and at J to 11 bases, leaving 3 bases not matched to a gene. CDR3 sequence: CASSLPDRQQFF. The CDR3 DNA is TGTGCCAGCAGCTTACCGGACAGGCAGCAGTTCTTC. Based on the CDR3 plus reference TRBV7-6 and TRBJ2-1, the full variable domain is GAGVSQSPRYKVTKRGQDVALRCDPISGHVSLYWYRQALGQGPEFLTYFNYEAQQDKSGLPNDRFSAERPEGSISTLTIQRTEQRDSAMYRCASSLPDRQQFFGPGTRLTVL.

This clone has only one observation. This chain connects TRBV15 to TRBJ1-1, with D uncertain. V was shortened by 3 bases and J by 0 bases, with 11 bases between the two germline ends. The CDR3 covers 15 residues. Germline-derived CDR1 and CDR2 are LNHNV and YYDKDF (reference sequence). The CDR3 reads CATSSQRELNTEAFF. CDR3 DNA: TGTGCCACCAGCAGCCAAAGAGAGCTGAACACTGAAGCTTTCTTT.

The chain employs TRBV5-1 and TRBJ2-7; 7 positions match TRBD1. There are 12 residues in the CDR3. Germline-derived CDR1 and CDR2 are SGHRS and YFSETQ. Trimming took 4 bases from V and 4 from J; bases not matched to a gene: 2. The CDR3 sequence is CASSPDRYEQYF. The CDR3 DNA is TGCGCCAGCAGCCCGGACAGGTACGAGCAGTACTTC.

This sequence joins TRBV5-1 and TRBJ2-7, with TRBD1 identical over 10 bases. The length of the CDR3 is 14 residues. Unmatched junction bases numbered 6, after V lost 5 bases and J lost 4 bases. Germline values: CDR1 SGHRS, CDR2 YFSETQ. The CDR3 reads CASRPGTGVYEQYF. CDR3 in DNA: TGCGCCAGCAGGCCCGGGACAGGGGTGTACGAGCAGTACTTC.

The rearrangement links TRBV5-6 to TRBJ1-2, with 9 bases fitting TRBD1. V shed 6 bases and J 8 bases; nucleotides not matched to a gene: 11. The CDR3 length is 14 residues. The germline CDR1 and CDR2 sequences are SGHDT and YYEEEE. The CDR3 sequence is CASNLQGARWGYTF. CDR3 DNA sequence: TGTGCCAGCAATTTACAGGGGGCGCGTTGGGGCTACACCTTC.

CDR3 DNA sequence: TGTGCCAGCAGCTTAAATCGGGACAGAGCCTATGGCTACACCTTC. It specifies CASSLNRDRAYGYTF. The rearrangement uses TRBV7-9 and TRBJ1-2; 7 nucleotides match TRBD1. J was trimmed by 4 bases and V by 2 bases; bases with no gene match: 7. The germline CDR1 and CDR2 sequences are SEHNR and FQNEAQ (reference sequence). CDR3 length equals 15 residues.

The genes are TRBV11-2 and TRBJ2-7; tentatively, D is TRBD1 (5 bases). V was trimmed by 4 bases and J by 0 bases, leaving 16 bases between them. Germline assignment: CDR1 SGHAT and CDR2 FQNNGV. This CDR3 comprises 16 residues. The CDR3 DNA sequence: TGTGCCAGCAGCTCCAGCACAGGCCCCAGCTCCTACGAGCAGTACTTC. It codes for CASSSSTGPSSYEQYF.

This chain joins TRBV19 and TRBJ1-1; possibly TRBD1 for D (5 bases). The V and J ends lost 8 bases and 0 bases respectively, with 16 bases between them. Looked up from germline, CDR1 is LNHDA and CDR2 is SQIVND (reference sequence). The CDR3 extends over 15 amino acids. The CDR3 sequence: CASSGGALMNTEAFF. The CDR3 DNA follows: TGTGCCAGTTCGGGCGGGGCCCTAATGAACACTGAAGCTTTCTTT.

The chain couples TRBV19 to TRBJ2-4; 8 bases map to TRBD2. The CDR3 spans 16 residues. Germline-derived CDR1 and CDR2 are LNHDA and SQIVND (reference sequence). Germline trimming cut 5 bases from V and 3 bases from J; bases unmatched to any gene: 9. The CDR3 here is CASSPTRGGYKNIQYF. CDR3 coding DNA: TGTGCCAGTAGTCCGACTCGCGGGGGGTACAAAAACATTCAGTACTTC.

In the case of this clone: The sample carries other DNA sequences with the same CDR3. The V and J genes are TRBV29-1 and TRBJ1-1; 11 positions match TRBD1. The germline CDR1 and CDR2 sequences are SQVTM and ANQGSEA. This CDR3 comprises 14 residues. With 0 bases clipped from V and 4 bases from J, the junction kept 1 base outside the gene matches. CDR3 residues: CSVEEGTGGTEAFF. The CDR3, as DNA: TGCAGCGTTGAAGAGGGGACAGGGGGCACTGAAGCTTTCTTT.

This clone was recorded once. The chain recombines TRBV11-2 with TRBJ1-5; 7 nucleotides align to TRBD1. This CDR3 comprises 13 residues. The V gene's germline CDR1 is SGHAT and CDR2 FQNNGV. Trimming at V came to 5 bases and at J to 6 bases, leaving 4 bases not matched to a gene. The CDR3: CASSARQGQPQHF. The CDR3 DNA reads TGTGCCAGCAGCGCCCGACAGGGTCAGCCCCAGCATTTT.

V and J are TRBV30 and TRBJ1-2; D perhaps matches TRBD1 (6 bases). Germline V gene lookup returns CDR1 GTSNPN and CDR2 SVGIG (reference sequence). V was shortened by 2 bases and J by 5 bases, with 15 bases between the two germline ends. This CDR3 spans 14 amino acids. The CDR3 is CAWSSFGQSYGYTF. In DNA form, the CDR3 reads TGTGCCTGGAGTTCTTTTGGACAGTCTTATGGCTACACCTTC.

Details on this clone: One junction end does not reproduce the germline sequence, and a read error may be involved. The chain joins TRBV12-5 to TRBJ1-4; 10 bases are a match to TRBD1. Germline V gene sequence: CDR1 LGHNT, CDR2 FRNRAP. The CDR3 has 18 amino acids. The CDR3 bases are TGTGCTAGTGGCTTGGGGTGGGAGTCGGGGGACAGGGGTGAAAAACTGTTTTTT. Amino acid sequence: CASGLGWESGDRGEKLFF.

V is TRBV19 and J is TRBJ1-5; 11 positions match TRBD1. V shed 6 bases and J 7 bases; nucleotides not matched to a gene: 8. The germline V gene encodes CDR1 LNHDA and CDR2 SQIVND (reference sequence). The CDR3 length is 15 residues. The CDR3 coding sequence is TGTGCCAGTAGCGGACAGGGGGCGGGAGGACAGCCCCAGCATTTT. Its protein product is CASSGQGAGGQPQHF. Supplemented by reference TRBV19 and TRBJ1-5, the full variable domain reads DGGITQSPKYLFRKEGQNVTLSCEQNLNHDAMYWYRQDPGQGLRLIYYSQIVNDFQKGDIAEGYSVSREKKESFPLTVTSAQKNPTAFYLCASSGQGAGGQPQHFGDGTRLSIL.

The genes are TRBV30 and TRBJ1-5, with no clear D. This CDR3 has 14 amino acids. The ends were cut back, 5 bases at V and 2 bases at J, with 13 bases in the middle. The germline CDR1 and CDR2 sequences are GTSNPN and SVGIG (reference sequence). CDR3 in DNA: TGTGCCTGGGGCTCCAGCGTCGGCAATCAGCCCCAGCATTTT. This codes for CAWGSSVGNQPQHF. The full variable domain, completed using reference TRBV30 and TRBJ1-5, is SQTIHQWPATLVQPVGSPLSLECTVEGTSNPNLYWYRQAAGRGLQLLFYSVGIGQISSEVPQNLSASRPQDRQFILSSKKLLLSDSGFYLCAWGSSVGNQPQHFGDGTRLSIL.

The genes are TRBV7-8 and TRBJ1-1; D unresolved. The CDR3 has 15 residues. Per the germline V gene, CDR1 is SGHVS and CDR2 is FQNEAQ. V was trimmed by 5 bases and J by 6 bases, leaving 19 bases between them. CDR3 DNA sequence: TGTGCCAGCAGCCCCAGGATGGAGAGGGTCTCTGAAGCTTTCTTT. Amino acid sequence: CASSPRMERVSEAFF.

This rearrangement joins TRBV11-2 to TRBJ2-2; weak D call: TRBD2 (6 bases). CDR3 size: 15 residues. The germline V gene has CDR1 SGHAT and CDR2 FQNNGV. Deletions cut 0 bases from V and 4 bases from J, with 9 bases between. CDR3 nucleotides: TGTGCCAGCAGCTTAGAGAGGACTACCACCGGGGAGCTGTTTTTT. Its translation: CASSLERTTTGELFF. The full variable domain, in which reference TRBV11-2 and TRBJ2-2 provide the parts outside the CDR3, is EAGVAQSPRYKIIEKRQSVAFWCNPISGHATLYWYQQILGQGPKLLIQFQNNGVVDDSQLPKDRFSAERLKGVDSTLKIQPAKLEDSAVYLCASSLERTTTGELFFGEGSRLTVL.

The chain couples TRBV20-1 to TRBJ2-1; D might be TRBD2 (5 bases). The V gene's germline CDR1 is DFQATT and CDR2 SNEGSKA (reference sequence). V was clipped by 3 bases and J by 6 bases, with 18 bases between them. The CDR3 loop spans 15 amino acids. The CDR3 nucleotides are TGCAGTGCTAGTGTAACTAGTCAGTCCCTCAATGAGCAGTTCTTC. Its protein product is CSASVTSQSLNEQFF.

CDR3 DNA sequence: TGTGCCAGCAATTCTTTACAGGGGGCCTATGGCTACACCTTC. Protein: CASNSLQGAYGYTF. V gene TRBV6-5 combines with J gene TRBJ1-2, with TRBD1 matching 9 bases. Trimming took 7 bases from V and 4 from J; bases not matched to a gene: 7. This CDR3 region has 14 residues. Germline V gene sequence: CDR1 MNHEY, CDR2 SVGAGI.

The rearrangement uses TRBV30 and TRBJ2-1; D not certain. Germline loops: CDR1 GTSNPN, CDR2 SVGIG (reference sequence). The ends were cut back, 3 bases at V and 12 bases at J, with 9 bases in the middle. The CDR3 is 10 amino acids. In DNA, the CDR3 is TGTGCCTGGAGCGCAAAGAGGCAGTTCTTC. Translating it yields CAWSAKRQFF.

In its sample, this clone was seen once. This chain links TRBV6-1 with TRBJ1-4; 9 nucleotides agree with TRBD1. The germline gives CDR1 MNHNS, CDR2 SASEGT. The CDR3 is made up of 15 amino acids. The V gene end was trimmed by 0 bases and the J gene end by 17 bases; junction bases not matched to a gene: 13. The CDR3 DNA sequence: TGTGCCAGCAGTGAAGCGGGGACAGGGACCCAAGTATGTTTTTTT. Translating gives CASSEAGTGTQVCFF.

This rearrangement joins TRBV5-6 to TRBJ1-2; 8 bases agree with TRBD1. The CDR3 consists of 14 residues. Per the germline V gene, CDR1 is SGHDT and CDR2 is YYEEEE. After removal of 3 bases from V and 8 bases from J, the junction contained 9 bases not matched to a gene. Here the CDR3 reads CASSSRRGRWGYTF. DNA of the CDR3: TGTGCCAGCAGCTCGCGCAGGGGGCGGTGGGGCTACACCTTC.